Below, one T cell receptor (beta chain) is given with its context. Antigen unknown. Libraries were prepared by immunoSEQ multiplex PCR; TCRdb keeps only in-frame clonotypes and omits some of them. The table records about 160,000 clones, roughly 92% of them present only once. This sample is part of a study of OX40 agonist ivuxolimab in advanced cancers. Study background: Patients were treated with intravenous ivuxolimab, dosed at 0.01 to 10 mg/kg and infused every 2 weeks. Three dose-escalation patients had partial responses: one with hepatocellular carcinoma and two with cutaneous melanoma.

Study observations and caveats: No determination was made of the antigen specificity of the expanded peripheral T cells. Doses of 0.1 to 3.0 mg/kg were accompanied by clonal expansion of CD4+ and CD8+ blood T cells by week 6.

Trimming removed 3 bases at V and 9 bases at J, with 12 bases between. Germline CDR1 is KGHSH and CDR2 is LQKENI. This CDR3 comprises 13 residues. This receptor was obtained from an adult with an advanced solid tumor such as melanoma, head and neck, liver or kidney cancer. V gene TRBV18 combines with J gene TRBJ2-1; D may be TRBD1 (6 bases). Sequences were derived from CD4+ or CD8+ T cells sorted from blood, sampled in a trial of the OX40 agonist ivuxolimab. DNA for the CDR3: TGTGCCAGCTCACCCGTTATAGGGGGTGAGCAGTTCTTC. Its translation: CASSPVIGGEQFF.